These 17 T cell receptor beta chains share one sample of origin, sequenced in a study of blood T cell repertoires in COVID-19. The method was immunoSEQ multiplex PCR; TCRdb's version includes in-frame clones alone and lacks a portion of them. The data hold some 240,000 clones, with approximately 78% observed a single time. The sample taken for sequencing was peripheral blood. These receptors all come from a woman aged 55-69 years with active or convalescent COVID-19.

The gene calls are TRBV7-8 and TRBJ1-2; 12 positions agree with TRBD1. V lost 5 bases to trimming and J lost 2 bases; unmatched junction nucleotides: 3. The CDR3 has 15 residues. Per the germline V gene, CDR1 is SGHVS and CDR2 is FQNEAQ. CDR3 loop: CASSLGTGGNYGYTF. In DNA, the CDR3 is TGTGCCAGCAGCCTCGGGACAGGGGGCAACTATGGCTACACCTTC.

This sequence joins TRBV10-3 and TRBJ2-2, with 9 bases lining up with TRBD1. The length of the CDR3 is 12 residues. CDR1 ENHRY and CDR2 SYGVKD come from the germline V gene. V was pared by 10 bases and J by 7 bases, with 4 bases of the junction left unmatched. This CDR3 is CATQGAGGELFF. Written as DNA, the CDR3 is TGTGCCACACAGGGGGCCGGCGGGGAGCTGTTTTTT.

The chain recombines TRBV12-2 with TRBJ2-6; the table's D call of TRBD1 was not tested on the DNA. TRBV12-2 is flagged as a pseudogene. This CDR3 contains 18 residues. The CDR3 region is CASRFGMGRGTGANVLTF. CDR3 DNA: TGTGCAAGTCGCTTCGGGATGGGCAGGGGGACTGGGGCCAACGTCCTGACTTTC.

The genes are TRBV6-6 and TRBJ1-2; 7 positions match TRBD1. V trimming: 4 bases; J trimming: 4 bases; junction bases outside the gene matches: 6. Germline CDR1 and CDR2: MNHNY and SVGAGI (reference sequence). The CDR3 totals 14 residues. The CDR3 is CASSFRQGGYGYTF. CDR3 coding DNA: TGTGCCAGCAGTTTCCGACAGGGTGGCTATGGCTACACCTTC.

The V and J genes are TRBV13 and TRBJ1-2; maybe TRBD1 (5 bases). Germline V gene sequence: CDR1 PRHDT, CDR2 FYEKMQ (reference sequence). V lost 4 bases and J lost 8, with 14 bases in between. The CDR3 spans 13 residues. The CDR3 loop reads CASSSQGGGGYTF. In DNA form, the CDR3 reads TGTGCCAGCAGCTCCCAGGGTGGCGGCGGCTACACCTTC.

Worth noting for this clone: The same CDR3 also results from other DNA sequences found in this sample. This rearrangement joins TRBV18 to TRBJ1-2; 7 bases are a match to TRBD1. J lost 3 bases, V lost 3 bases, and 4 bases had no gene match. CDR1 and CDR2 from the germline V gene are KGHSH and LQKENI. This CDR3 comprises 14 residues. In DNA, the CDR3 is TGTGCCAGCTCACCGGCCACAGGGGACTATGGCTACACCTTC. It specifies CASSPATGDYGYTF.

This chain connects TRBV7-2 to TRBJ2-1; 8 bases are shared with TRBD2. The germline V gene has CDR1 SGHTA and CDR2 FQGNSA. The CDR3 contains 15 residues. The trim removed 5 bases at V and 6 bases at J, leaving 9 bases unmatched. CDR3 region: CASSQTGGRGNEQFF. The CDR3 region has the DNA TGTGCCAGCAGCCAAACGGGGGGGCGGGGCAATGAGCAGTTCTTC.

At least ten counts were recorded for this clone. J is TRBJ1-5 and V is TRBV5-1; maybe TRBD1 (6 bases). CDR1 is SGHRS, CDR2 YFSETQ, per germline. Trimming shortened V by 0 bases and J by 2 bases, and 9 bases separated the two germline ends. There are 15 residues in the CDR3. The CDR3 DNA reads as TGCGCCAGCAGCTTGGGGGACACCGGCAATCAGCCCCAGCATTTT. Protein product: CASSLGDTGNQPQHF.

This clone was picked up a small number of times. The CDR3 loop reads CASSLEIPVNTEAFF. The DNA of the CDR3 is TGTGCCAGCAGCTTAGAAATCCCGGTGAACACTGAAGCTTTCTTT. The chain is built from TRBV11-3 and TRBJ1-1; no firm D call. Trimming took off 0 bases at V and 0 bases at J, with 8 bases between the two ends. The CDR3 extends over 15 amino acids. CDR1 is SGHNT and CDR2 is YENEEA in the germline V gene.

J is TRBJ2-2 and V is TRBV6-2 or TRBV6-3; D not certain. This CDR3 is built from 13 residues. V dropped 1 base and J dropped 7 bases, with 7 bases sitting between them. Germline V gene data show CDR1 as MNHEY and CDR2 as SVGEGT. Here the CDR3 reads CASSYYSVGELFF. The DNA for the CDR3 is TGTGCCAGCAGTTACTACTCGGTCGGGGAGCTGTTTTTT.

The chain employs TRBV5-5 and TRBJ1-2; D is ambiguous. Germline V CDR1 and CDR2: SGHKS, YYEKEE (reference sequence). The CDR3 totals 15 residues. The V and J ends lost 1 base and 0 bases respectively, with 10 bases between them. The CDR3 sequence is CASSLRDTTNYGYTF. The CDR3, as DNA: TGTGCCAGCAGCTTGCGAGACACCACTAACTATGGCTACACCTTC.

This clone appeared a few times. V gene TRBV2 combines with J gene TRBJ2-7, with 10 bases fitting TRBD2. Germline values: CDR1 SNHLY, CDR2 FYNNEI. V lost 0 bases to trimming and J lost 4 bases; unmatched junction nucleotides: 3. The CDR3 is 15 amino acids. The CDR3 region has the DNA TGTGCCAGCAGTGAAGCGTTAGCGGGGGGTTACGAGCAGTACTTC. This gives the protein CASSEALAGGYEQYF.

The chain carries TRBV7-9 and TRBJ1-5, with D possibly matching TRBD1 (6 bases). The CDR3 totals 14 residues. Trimming shortened V by 5 bases and J by 5 bases, and 13 bases separated the two germline ends. Germline V gives CDR1 SEHNR, CDR2 FQNEAQ (reference sequence). Here the CDR3 DNA reads TGTGCCAGCAGCCCACAGGGTGAAGATCAGCCCCAGCATTTT. As protein: CASSPQGEDQPQHF. The whole variable domain, filled in from reference TRBV7-9 and TRBJ1-5, reads DTGVSQNPRHKITKRGQNVTFRCDPISEHNRLYWYRQTLGQGPEFLTYFQNEAQLEKSRLLSDRFSAERPKGSFSTLEIQRTEQGDSAMYLCASSPQGEDQPQHFGDGTRLSIL.

The genes are TRBV19 and TRBJ2-4, with a tentative D call TRBD1 (5 bases). Germline lookup yields CDR1 LNHDA and CDR2 SQIVND (reference sequence). The CDR3 is 15 amino acids. Deletions cut 1 base from V and 0 bases from J, with 7 bases between. The CDR3 DNA reads as TGTGCCAGTAGTATAGGAAGGGGAGCCAAAAACATTCAGTACTTC. Translated, it gives CASSIGRGAKNIQYF.

The chain joins TRBV5-4 to TRBJ1-6; 7 nucleotides agree with TRBD1. The length of the CDR3 is 15 residues. CDR1 SGHNT and CDR2 YYREEE come from the germline V gene (reference sequence). J gave up 5 bases and V 2 bases, and 4 bases lay outside the gene matches. The CDR3 sequence: CASSFGGQNNSPLHF. Written as DNA, the CDR3 is TGTGCCAGCAGCTTTGGGGGACAGAATAATTCACCCCTCCACTTT.

This chain connects TRBV4-1 to TRBJ1-1; D gene ambiguous. Germline V lookup: CDR1 MGHRA, CDR2 YSYEKL. The CDR3 length is 13 residues. V was pared by 4 bases and J by 5 bases, with 11 bases between. The CDR3 sequence is CASSLESKTEAFF. The CDR3 DNA is TGCGCCAGCAGCCTTGAGTCGAAAACTGAAGCTTTCTTT.

V usage is TRBV18 and J usage is TRBJ1-3; 9 bases align to TRBD1. The CDR3 is 14 amino acids. The trim removed 4 bases at V and 6 bases at J, leaving 4 bases unmatched. Germline CDR1 reads KGHSH; CDR2 reads LQKENI. CDR3 DNA sequence: TGTGCCAGCTCACGGGACAGGGTGGAAAACACCATATATTTT. This gives the protein CASSRDRVENTIYF.